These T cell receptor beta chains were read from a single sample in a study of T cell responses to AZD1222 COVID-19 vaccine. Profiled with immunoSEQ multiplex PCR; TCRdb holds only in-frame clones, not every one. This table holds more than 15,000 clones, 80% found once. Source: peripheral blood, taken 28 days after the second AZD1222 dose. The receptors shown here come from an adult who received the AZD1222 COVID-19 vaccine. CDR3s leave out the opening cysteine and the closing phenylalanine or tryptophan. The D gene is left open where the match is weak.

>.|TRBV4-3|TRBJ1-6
ASSQDGSYNSPLH
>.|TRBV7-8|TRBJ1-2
ASSLGGGYGYT
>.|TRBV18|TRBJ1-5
ASSPVSSQPQH
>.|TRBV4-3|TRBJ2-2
ASSQDGGGTGELF
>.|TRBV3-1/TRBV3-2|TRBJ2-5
ASSTGPKETQY
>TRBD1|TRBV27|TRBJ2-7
ASSFQGDEQY
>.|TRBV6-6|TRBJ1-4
ASSDEEKLF
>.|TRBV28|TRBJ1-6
ASSLGLLNSPLH
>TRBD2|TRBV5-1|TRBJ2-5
ASSFSGGAPETQY
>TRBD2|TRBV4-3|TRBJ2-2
ASSQDLLAGLGELF
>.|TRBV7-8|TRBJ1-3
ASSTGGSGNTIY
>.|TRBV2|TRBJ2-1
AVLGELGNEQF
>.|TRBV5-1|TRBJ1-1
ASSLAYGGWTEAF
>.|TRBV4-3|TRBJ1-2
ASSQERQGKENYGYT
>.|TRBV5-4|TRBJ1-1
ASPAFGYDTEAF
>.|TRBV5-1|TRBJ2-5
ASSLAGETQY
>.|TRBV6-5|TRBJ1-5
ASSFRGGNQPQH
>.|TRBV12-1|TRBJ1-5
ASSSPRRGSPQPQH
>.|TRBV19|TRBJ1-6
ASSYAGESPLH
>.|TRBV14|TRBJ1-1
ASKQGDEAF
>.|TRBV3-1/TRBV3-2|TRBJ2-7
ASSQDYFHSYEQY
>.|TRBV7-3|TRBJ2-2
ASSFQLTGELF
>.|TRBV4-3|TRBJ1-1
ASSQDIVRGNTEAF
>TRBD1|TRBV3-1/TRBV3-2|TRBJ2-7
ASSQSFATQGVYEQY
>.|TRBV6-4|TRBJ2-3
ASSDSTWGDTQY
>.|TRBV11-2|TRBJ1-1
ASSLGRRTGKITEAF
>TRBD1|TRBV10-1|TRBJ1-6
ASSESGTGEAPLH
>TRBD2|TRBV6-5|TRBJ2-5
ASRGGLAETQY
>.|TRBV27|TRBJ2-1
ASSLSVIQTYNEQF
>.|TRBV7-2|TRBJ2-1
ASSLVGSNEQF
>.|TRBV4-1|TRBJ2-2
ASSQDIYQGNTGELF
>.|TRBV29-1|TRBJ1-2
SVEGRDNYGYT
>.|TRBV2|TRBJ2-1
ASSVTEREQF
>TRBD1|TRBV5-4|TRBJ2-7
ASSADRGKTYEQY
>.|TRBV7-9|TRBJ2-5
ASSLGSQETQY
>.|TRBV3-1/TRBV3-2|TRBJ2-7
ASSQLRAGQY
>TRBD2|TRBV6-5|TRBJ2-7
ASKLAEGSYEQY
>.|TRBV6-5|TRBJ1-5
ASSYESQGNQPQH
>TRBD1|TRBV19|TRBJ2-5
ASRETGGGVRQETQY
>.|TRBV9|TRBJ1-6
ASSASGERGSPLH
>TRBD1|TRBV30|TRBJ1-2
AWSTGTGRGYT
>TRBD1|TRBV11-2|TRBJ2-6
ASSPSGTGRFSGANVLT
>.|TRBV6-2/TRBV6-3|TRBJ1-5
ASSSRRVQGGNQPQH
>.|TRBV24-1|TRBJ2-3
ATSDQGTTSTDTQY
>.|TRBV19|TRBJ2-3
ASSKGGGRTDTQY
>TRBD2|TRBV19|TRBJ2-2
ATGEGGYTGELF
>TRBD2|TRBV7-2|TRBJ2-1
ASGISGAGNEQF
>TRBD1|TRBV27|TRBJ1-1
ASSSLRTGYPPYTEAF
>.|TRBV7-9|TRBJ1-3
ASSGAGARNTIY
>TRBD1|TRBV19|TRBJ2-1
ASGDRVNEQF
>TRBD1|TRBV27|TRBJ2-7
ASSFGGTGYEQY
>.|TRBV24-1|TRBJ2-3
ATSQGPDTQY
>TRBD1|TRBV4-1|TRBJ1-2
ASSPDMDRGTGYT
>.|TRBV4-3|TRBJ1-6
ASSPRLLQRSSYNSPLH
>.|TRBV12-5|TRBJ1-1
ASGTGLTTEAF
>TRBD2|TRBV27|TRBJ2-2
ASKLQASGATGELF
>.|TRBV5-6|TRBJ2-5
ASTLGDQETQY
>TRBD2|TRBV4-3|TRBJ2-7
ASSQELAGGFSYEQY
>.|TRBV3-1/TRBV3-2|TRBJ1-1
ASSQDSIKRPSLGQGDTEAF